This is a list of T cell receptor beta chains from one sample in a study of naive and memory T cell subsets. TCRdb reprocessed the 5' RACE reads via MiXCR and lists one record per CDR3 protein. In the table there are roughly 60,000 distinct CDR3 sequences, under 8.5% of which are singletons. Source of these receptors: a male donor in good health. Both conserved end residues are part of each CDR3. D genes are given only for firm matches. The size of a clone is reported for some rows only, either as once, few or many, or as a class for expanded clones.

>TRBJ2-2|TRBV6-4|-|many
CASSETNTGELFF
TGTGCCAGCAGTGAAACAAACACCGGGGAGCTGTTTTTT
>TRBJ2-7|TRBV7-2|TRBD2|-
CASSLVGTSGHEQYF
TGTGCCAGCAGCTTAGTGGGGACTAGCGGACACGAGCAGTACTTC
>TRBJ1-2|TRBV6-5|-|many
CASSRGTREGYGYTF
TGTGCCAGCAGTCGCGGAACCCGAGAAGGCTATGGCTACACCTTC
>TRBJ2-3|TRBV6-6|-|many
CASSLRGRTDTQYF
TGTGCCAGCAGTTTGCGGGGCCGCACAGATACGCAGTATTTT
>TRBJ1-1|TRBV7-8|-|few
CASSIASGEAFF
TGTGCCAGCAGCATAGCCTCAGGTGAAGCTTTCTTT
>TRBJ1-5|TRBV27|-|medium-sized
CASNPGPRGNQPQHF
TGTGCCAGCAATCCCGGGCCTCGGGGCAATCAGCCCCAGCATTTT
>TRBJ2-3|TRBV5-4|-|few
CASPALRSEDTQYF
TGTGCCAGCCCCGCATTGAGGAGCGAAGATACGCAGTATTTT
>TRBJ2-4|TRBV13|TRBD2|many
CASSLTGTTDIQYF
TGTGCCAGCAGCTTAACGGGGACTACGGACATTCAGTACTTC
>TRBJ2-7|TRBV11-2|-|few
CASRAQGGPGGEQYF
TGTGCCAGCAGAGCCCAAGGGGGACCCGGGGGCGAGCAGTACTTC
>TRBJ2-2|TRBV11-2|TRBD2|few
CASSLETSGVFNTGELFF
TGTGCCAGCAGCTTAGAAACTAGCGGGGTCTTCAACACCGGGGAGCTGTTTTTT
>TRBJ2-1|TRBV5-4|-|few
CASSQSLSSYNEQFF
TGTGCCAGCAGCCAAAGTCTGAGCTCCTACAATGAGCAGTTCTTC
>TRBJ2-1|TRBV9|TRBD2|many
CASSVTSGGEYNEQFF
TGTGCCAGCAGCGTCACTAGCGGAGGAGAGTACAATGAGCAGTTCTTC
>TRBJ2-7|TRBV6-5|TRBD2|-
CASSRTSAGGEQYF
TGTGCCAGCAGCCGAACTAGCGCGGGAGGCGAGCAGTACTTC
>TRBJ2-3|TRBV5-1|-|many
CASSLEGSSGTDTQYF
TGCGCCAGCAGCTTGGAGGGGTCTAGCGGCACAGATACGCAGTATTTT
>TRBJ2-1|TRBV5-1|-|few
CASSLAVGPPYNEQFF
TGCGCCAGCAGCTTGGCCGTGGGTCCCCCCTACAATGAGCAGTTCTTC
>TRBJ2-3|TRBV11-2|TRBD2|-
CANSFGTSGGLDTQYF
TGTGCCAACAGCTTTGGGACTAGCGGGGGGTTGGATACGCAGTATTTT
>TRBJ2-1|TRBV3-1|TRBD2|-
CASSRTLAGGQFF
TGTGCCAGCAGCCGCACTTTAGCGGGGGGGCAGTTCTTC
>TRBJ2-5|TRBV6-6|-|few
CASKSGGKETQYF
TGTGCCAGCAAGTCGGGTGGTAAAGAGACCCAGTACTTC
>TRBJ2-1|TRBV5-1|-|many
CASSFLGLNEQFF
TGCGCCAGCAGCTTTCTGGGCCTCAATGAGCAGTTCTTC
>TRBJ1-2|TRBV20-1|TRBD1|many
CSALSGKGAYGYTF
TGCAGTGCTCTCTCCGGTAAGGGGGCGTATGGCTACACCTTC
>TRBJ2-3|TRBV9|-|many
CASSVGGAGSYTDTQYF
TGTGCCAGCAGCGTAGGAGGCGCGGGGAGCTACACAGATACGCAGTATTTT
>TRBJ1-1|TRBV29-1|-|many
CSVKGTFFTEAFF
TGCAGCGTTAAAGGCACGTTCTTCACTGAAGCTTTCTTT
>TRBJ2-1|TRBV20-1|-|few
CSASEGSVVWYEQFF
TGCAGTGCTAGCGAGGGCTCCGTGGTGTGGTATGAGCAGTTCTTC
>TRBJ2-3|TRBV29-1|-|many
CSVDRQGQAQYF
TGCAGCGTTGACAGACAAGGCCAGGCGCAGTATTTT
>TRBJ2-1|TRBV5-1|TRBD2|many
CASSLPSGGKYNEQFF
TGCGCCAGCAGCTTGCCTAGCGGGGGGAAATACAATGAGCAGTTCTTC
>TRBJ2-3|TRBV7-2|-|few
CASSSLGKTFSTDTQYF
TGTGCCAGCAGCTCACTCGGGAAGACCTTCAGCACAGATACGCAGTATTTT
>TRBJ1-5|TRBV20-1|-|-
CSAIDSINQPQHF
TGCAGTGCTATCGACAGTATCAATCAGCCCCAGCATTTT
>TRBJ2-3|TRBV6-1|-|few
CASSVSVKDTQYF
TGTGCCAGCAGTGTTTCGGTGAAAGATACGCAGTATTTT
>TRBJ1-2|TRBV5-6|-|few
CASSSAGSNYGYTF
TGTGCCAGCAGCTCTGCAGGGTCTAACTATGGCTACACCTTC
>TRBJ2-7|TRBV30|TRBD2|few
CAWSYRTSGNYEQYF
TGTGCCTGGAGTTATAGGACTAGCGGGAACTACGAGCAGTACTTC
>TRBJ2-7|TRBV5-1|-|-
CASSYQGYDEQYF
TGCGCCAGCAGCTATCAGGGTTATGACGAGCAGTACTTC
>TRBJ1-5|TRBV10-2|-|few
CASSDDLPNQPQHF
TGCGCCAGCAGTGATGACCTACCCAATCAGCCCCAGCATTTT
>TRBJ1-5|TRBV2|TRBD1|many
CASSRQGLSNQPQHF
TGTGCCAGCAGTCGACAGGGTTTAAGCAATCAGCCCCAGCATTTT
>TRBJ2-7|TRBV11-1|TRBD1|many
CASSTDRGRYEQYF
TGTGCCAGCAGCACCGACAGGGGCCGCTACGAGCAGTACTTC
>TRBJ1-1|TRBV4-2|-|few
CASSQDLNTEAFF
TGTGCCAGCAGCCAAGACCTGAACACTGAAGCTTTCTTT
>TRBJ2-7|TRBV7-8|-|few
CASSPFYSGTSTYEQYF
TGTGCCAGCAGCCCATTCTACTCGGGGACCAGTACCTACGAGCAGTACTTC
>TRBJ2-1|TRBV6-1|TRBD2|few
CASMGSGDPSDEQFF
TGTGCCAGCATGGGTAGCGGGGACCCCTCTGATGAGCAGTTCTTC
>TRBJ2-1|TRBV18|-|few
CASSPSSGSSYNEQFF
TGTGCCAGCTCACCTTCAAGCGGTAGCTCCTACAATGAGCAGTTCTTC
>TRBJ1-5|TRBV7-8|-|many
CASSLGQLRGRGGNQPQHF
TGTGCCAGCAGCTTAGGGCAGTTAAGGGGCCGTGGCGGCAATCAGCCCCAGCATTTT
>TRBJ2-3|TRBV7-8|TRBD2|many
CASSPRLARTDTQYF
TGTGCCAGCAGCCCGAGACTAGCTCGCACAGATACGCAGTATTTT
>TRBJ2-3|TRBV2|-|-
CASQDVPSTDTQYF
TGTGCCAGCCAGGACGTACCCAGCACAGATACGCAGTATTTT
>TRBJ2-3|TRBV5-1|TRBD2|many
CASSEPLRGAPDTQYF
TGCGCCAGCAGCGAGCCCTTGCGGGGGGCCCCAGATACGCAGTATTTT
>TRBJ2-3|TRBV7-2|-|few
CASSREGPPVGTDTQYF
TGTGCCAGCAGCCGTGAGGGGCCCCCCGTCGGCACAGATACGCAGTATTTT
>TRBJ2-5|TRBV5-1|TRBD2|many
CASSPATGGETQYF
TGCGCCAGCAGCCCCGCCACGGGAGGAGAGACCCAGTACTTC
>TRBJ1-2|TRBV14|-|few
CASSQETAANYGYTF
TGTGCCAGCAGCCAAGAAACCGCGGCAAACTATGGCTACACCTTC
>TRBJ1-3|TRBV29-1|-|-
CSVEFRNTIYF
TGCAGCGTTGAGTTCAGAAACACCATATATTTT
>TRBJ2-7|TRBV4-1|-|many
CASSPAQGYEQYF
TGCGCCAGCAGCCCTGCCCAGGGCTACGAGCAGTACTTC
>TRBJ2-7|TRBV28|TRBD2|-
CASSLGASGRHEQYF
TGTGCCAGCAGTTTAGGGGCTAGCGGGAGACACGAGCAGTACTTC
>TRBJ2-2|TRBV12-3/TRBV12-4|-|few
CASRFSTGELFF
TGTGCCAGCAGGTTTAGTACCGGGGAGCTGTTTTTT
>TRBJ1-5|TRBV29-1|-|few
CSGGTSGGPQHF
TGCAGCGGTGGGACTTCTGGGGGGCCCCAGCATTTT
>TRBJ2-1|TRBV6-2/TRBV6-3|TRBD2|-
CASSDVPGLAGGPGGVNEQFF
TGTGCCAGCAGTGACGTACCGGGACTAGCGGGAGGGCCTGGGGGAGTCAATGAGCAGTTCTTC
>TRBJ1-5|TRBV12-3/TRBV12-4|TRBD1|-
CASSTTGQLSANQPQHF
TGTGCCAGCAGTACAACGGGACAGTTAAGCGCAAATCAGCCCCAGCATTTT
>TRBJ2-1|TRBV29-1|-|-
CSVAWEAPDYNEQFF
TGCAGCGTTGCCTGGGAAGCGCCCGATTACAATGAGCAGTTCTTC
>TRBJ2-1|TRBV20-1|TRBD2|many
CSARDISGSIYEQFF
TGCAGTGCTAGAGATATTAGCGGGAGTATCTATGAGCAGTTCTTC
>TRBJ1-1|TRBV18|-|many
CASSPSGSTEAFF
TGTGCCAGCTCACCCTCCGGGTCCACTGAAGCTTTCTTT
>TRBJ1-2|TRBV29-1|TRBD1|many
CSVVGKGGQYGYTF
TGCAGCGTTGTTGGGAAAGGGGGCCAATATGGCTACACCTTC
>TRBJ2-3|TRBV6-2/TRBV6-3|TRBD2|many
CASSYPTSGRGTDTQYF
TGTGCCAGCAGTTACCCGACTAGCGGGAGGGGCACAGATACGCAGTATTTT